The rows below give T cell receptor beta chains drawn from one sample of a study of cytomegalovirus exposure and HLA in healthy donors. Sequencing was performed with immunoSEQ multiplex PCR; in TCRdb, only in-frame clones are kept and a portion is missing. The top ten hold around 2% of the sample, which has about 160,000 clones, around 88% seen once. Sequenced input: PBMCs. The origin of the receptors is a young woman in good health and CMV-seronegative. Each CDR3 is given with its conserved first and last residue. A D gene is named only where the DNA matches it firmly. Some rows mark clone size as missing; the rest say once, few, many or name a class of expanded clone.

CDR3nt: TGTGCCTGGAGTGTATTACAGGGGATCGAGCAGTACTTC
CDR3aa: CAWSVLQGIEQYF
v_gene: TRBV30
abundance: .
d_gene: TRBD1
j_gene: TRBJ2-7

CDR3nt: TGCGCCAGCAGCTCGATGACAGGGGGCAATGGCTACACCTTC
CDR3aa: CASSSMTGGNGYTF
v_gene: TRBV5-1
abundance: .
d_gene: TRBD1
j_gene: TRBJ1-2

CDR3nt: TGTGCCAGCAGCAACAAAGGCGGCGGCGGGGGGGCGGACAATGAGCAGTTCTTC
CDR3aa: CASSNKGGGGGADNEQFF
v_gene: TRBV4-2
abundance: .
d_gene: TRBD2
j_gene: TRBJ2-1

CDR3nt: TGTGCCGTCCAACCAGGGACAGGGCCCCGCGAGCAGTACTTC
CDR3aa: CAVQPGTGPREQYF
v_gene: TRBV7-9
abundance: .
d_gene: TRBD1
j_gene: TRBJ2-7

CDR3nt: TGTGCCAGCAGCTTGGGACAGGGGAATAATGAAAAACTGTTTTTT
CDR3aa: CASSLGQGNNEKLFF
v_gene: TRBV5-6
abundance: few
d_gene: TRBD1
j_gene: TRBJ1-4

CDR3nt: TGTGCCTGGGACTTAGGCTATGCTGGCTACACCTTC
CDR3aa: CAWDLGYAGYTF
v_gene: TRBV30
abundance: few
d_gene: .
j_gene: TRBJ1-2

CDR3nt: TGTGCCAGCAGTGAACCCGTCGCGGGGAGCACAGATACGCAGTATTTT
CDR3aa: CASSEPVAGSTDTQYF
v_gene: TRBV6-1
abundance: .
d_gene: .
j_gene: TRBJ2-3

CDR3nt: TGTGCCAGCAGCGTAGGGCGACAGGGGTGGAACTATGGCTACACCTTC
CDR3aa: CASSVGRQGWNYGYTF
v_gene: TRBV9
abundance: .
d_gene: TRBD1
j_gene: TRBJ1-2

CDR3nt: TGTGCCAGCAGCTTTGGACTAGCGGGAGGTAATCTCTTC
CDR3aa: CASSFGLAGGNLF
v_gene: TRBV5-6
abundance: .
d_gene: TRBD2
j_gene: TRBJ2-1

CDR3nt: TGCGCCAGCAGCTTGGCCGGGGATCAACAGCCCCAGCATTTT
CDR3aa: CASSLAGDQQPQHF
v_gene: TRBV5-1
abundance: .
d_gene: .
j_gene: TRBJ1-5

CDR3nt: TGTGCCAGCAGTGATGGGACTAGCGGGAGGTCCTACAATGAGCAGTTCTTC
CDR3aa: CASSDGTSGRSYNEQFF
v_gene: TRBV6-4
abundance: .
d_gene: TRBD2
j_gene: TRBJ2-1

CDR3nt: TGTGCCAGCAGCTCCATTACCGGGACAGTCGACTATGGCTACACCTTC
CDR3aa: CASSSITGTVDYGYTF
v_gene: TRBV5-6
abundance: .
d_gene: TRBD1
j_gene: TRBJ1-2

CDR3nt: TGTGCCAGCACCCTCGGGACTAGCGGGGCTAGCGAGCAGTACTTC
CDR3aa: CASTLGTSGASEQYF
v_gene: TRBV6-5
abundance: .
d_gene: TRBD2
j_gene: TRBJ2-7

CDR3nt: TGCAGCGTTGAAGGGACTGTGGACCGCCCGTCCACAGATACGCAGTATTTT
CDR3aa: CSVEGTVDRPSTDTQYF
v_gene: TRBV29-1
abundance: .
d_gene: .
j_gene: TRBJ2-3

CDR3nt: TGTGCCAGTAGTGCCCTCCGGGACAGGAACCACAATGAGCAGTTCTTC
CDR3aa: CASSALRDRNHNEQFF
v_gene: TRBV19
abundance: few
d_gene: TRBD1
j_gene: TRBJ2-1

CDR3nt: TGTGCCAGCGGGGGACTAGCGGAACAAGAGACCCAGTACTTC
CDR3aa: CASGGLAEQETQYF
v_gene: TRBV2
abundance: .
d_gene: TRBD2
j_gene: TRBJ2-5

CDR3nt: TGTGCCAGCACCCCGGGGTTAAGCTCCTACAATGAGCAGTTCTTC
CDR3aa: CASTPGLSSYNEQFF
v_gene: TRBV7-2
abundance: .
d_gene: .
j_gene: TRBJ2-1

CDR3nt: TGCGCCAGCCGCCGAAAGGTACAGGGGAATGAGCAGTTCTTC
CDR3aa: CASRRKVQGNEQFF
v_gene: TRBV4-3
abundance: .
d_gene: TRBD1
j_gene: TRBJ2-1

CDR3nt: TGTGCCAGCTCCGGGACGAGCGGGTCCTCCTACGAGCAGTACTTC
CDR3aa: CASSGTSGSSYEQYF
v_gene: TRBV10-3
abundance: .
d_gene: .
j_gene: TRBJ2-7

CDR3nt: TGTGCCAGCAGTTTAGCGGGAGAGAGGACAGATACGCAGTATTTT
CDR3aa: CASSLAGERTDTQYF
v_gene: TRBV2
abundance: .
d_gene: TRBD2
j_gene: TRBJ2-3

CDR3nt: TGCGCCAGCAGCCAAGACTCCCGCTCGGGAGAAAAACTGTTTTTT
CDR3aa: CASSQDSRSGEKLFF
v_gene: TRBV4-3
abundance: .
d_gene: .
j_gene: TRBJ1-4

CDR3nt: TGCGCCAGCAGATGGGGGACTGTCAACACCGGGGAGCTGTTTTTT
CDR3aa: CASRWGTVNTGELFF
v_gene: TRBV10-2
abundance: .
d_gene: .
j_gene: TRBJ2-2

CDR3nt: TGTGCCAGCAGTTACTCGAGCCCGACAGGGCTCGAGCAGTACTTC
CDR3aa: CASSYSSPTGLEQYF
v_gene: TRBV6-5
abundance: .
d_gene: TRBD1
j_gene: TRBJ2-7

CDR3nt: TGCGCCAGCAGCTTGGCTGGGGTTCCGGGGAACGAGCAGTACTTC
CDR3aa: CASSLAGVPGNEQYF
v_gene: TRBV5-1
abundance: .
d_gene: .
j_gene: TRBJ2-7

CDR3nt: TGTGCCAGCAGACTTACAGGTCGCCCCACCTACGAGCAGTACTTC
CDR3aa: CASRLTGRPTYEQYF
v_gene: TRBV6-5
abundance: .
d_gene: .
j_gene: TRBJ2-7

CDR3nt: TGTGCCAGCAGCTTAGCGGAAGGAGAAGAAGCTTTCTTT
CDR3aa: CASSLAEGEEAFF
v_gene: TRBV7-6
abundance: few
d_gene: .
j_gene: TRBJ1-1

CDR3nt: TGTGCCATCAGTGAACTCTTGGACAGCTTAATGAACACTGAAGCTTTCTTT
CDR3aa: CAISELLDSLMNTEAFF
v_gene: TRBV10-3
abundance: .
d_gene: .
j_gene: TRBJ1-1

CDR3nt: TGTGCCAGTAGTAGCCGGGACAGGCTCCCTTCTGGGGCCAACGTCCTGACTTTC
CDR3aa: CASSSRDRLPSGANVLTF
v_gene: TRBV19
abundance: .
d_gene: TRBD1
j_gene: TRBJ2-6

CDR3nt: TGTGCCAGCAGTTTGCGGGAGTTTGAAGCTTTCTTT
CDR3aa: CASSLREFEAFF
v_gene: TRBV6-1
abundance: .
d_gene: .
j_gene: TRBJ1-1

CDR3nt: TGTGCCAGCAGCTGGTATACGGGGGGCGCGAGAGAAAAACTGTTTTTT
CDR3aa: CASSWYTGGAREKLFF
v_gene: TRBV7-2
abundance: .
d_gene: .
j_gene: TRBJ1-4

CDR3nt: TGTGCCAGCAGCTTATATGATCCGGGCTATGGCTACACCTTC
CDR3aa: CASSLYDPGYGYTF
v_gene: TRBV7-2
abundance: few
d_gene: .
j_gene: TRBJ1-2

CDR3nt: TGTGCCAGCTATGCACTCAGGACTGAGAACACCGGGGAGCTGTTTTTT
CDR3aa: CASYALRTENTGELFF
v_gene: TRBV27
abundance: .
d_gene: .
j_gene: TRBJ2-2

CDR3nt: TGTGCCAGCAGCCCTCGGGACAACCCTTACGAGCAGTACTTC
CDR3aa: CASSPRDNPYEQYF
v_gene: TRBV9
abundance: .
d_gene: .
j_gene: TRBJ2-7

CDR3nt: TGTGCCAGCAGCTTCAGACTAGCGGGAGTTCCCGAGCAGTACTTC
CDR3aa: CASSFRLAGVPEQYF
v_gene: TRBV7-2
abundance: .
d_gene: TRBD2
j_gene: TRBJ2-7

CDR3nt: TGTGCCAGTAGGAGACAAGTTGAAGCTTTCTTT
CDR3aa: CASRRQVEAFF
v_gene: TRBV19
abundance: once
d_gene: .
j_gene: TRBJ1-1

CDR3nt: TGTGCCAGCACCTTATCTCACAGGGCTTATGGCTACACCTTC
CDR3aa: CASTLSHRAYGYTF
v_gene: TRBV13
abundance: .
d_gene: .
j_gene: TRBJ1-2

CDR3nt: TGTGCCAGCTCGTTCAGGGAGAACACTGAAGCTTTCTTT
CDR3aa: CASSFRENTEAFF
v_gene: TRBV6-5
abundance: .
d_gene: .
j_gene: TRBJ1-1

CDR3nt: TGTGCCACCGGAGGGACAGGTCGAGCTAACTATGGCTACACCTTC
CDR3aa: CATGGTGRANYGYTF
v_gene: TRBV28
abundance: few
d_gene: TRBD1
j_gene: TRBJ1-2

CDR3nt: TGCGCCAGCAGAATAGACAGGGTCAACACTGAAGCTTTCTTT
CDR3aa: CASRIDRVNTEAFF
v_gene: TRBV10-2
abundance: .
d_gene: TRBD1
j_gene: TRBJ1-1

CDR3nt: TGTGCCAGCAGTATCGCAGGGGGTAAGGGCAATCAGCCCCAGCATTTT
CDR3aa: CASSIAGGKGNQPQHF
v_gene: TRBV2
abundance: .
d_gene: TRBD1
j_gene: TRBJ1-5

CDR3nt: TGCGCCAGCAGCTCAAGACAGGGGGCTGCCAATCTCTATGGCTACACCTTC
CDR3aa: CASSSRQGAANLYGYTF
v_gene: TRBV5-1
abundance: .
d_gene: TRBD1
j_gene: TRBJ1-2

CDR3nt: TGTGCCAGCAGCCTTAGACAGGGCACCGATACGCAGTATTTT
CDR3aa: CASSLRQGTDTQYF
v_gene: TRBV7-3
abundance: .
d_gene: TRBD1
j_gene: TRBJ2-3

CDR3nt: TGTGCCAGCAGTAAGAGCGGGACAGGGTTTTACGAGCAGTACTTC
CDR3aa: CASSKSGTGFYEQYF
v_gene: TRBV6-5
abundance: .
d_gene: TRBD1
j_gene: TRBJ2-7

CDR3nt: TGTGCCATCAGTGAGTCGACAGCTATGGTCTACGAGCAGTACTTC
CDR3aa: CAISESTAMVYEQYF
v_gene: TRBV10-3
abundance: .
d_gene: .
j_gene: TRBJ2-7

CDR3nt: TGTGCCATCAGTGGGGGTGAGGGAGGGCTACGTTTGACCGGGGAGCTGTTTTTT
CDR3aa: CAISGGEGGLRLTGELFF
v_gene: TRBV10-3
abundance: .
d_gene: TRBD2
j_gene: TRBJ2-2

CDR3nt: TGCGCCAGCAGCCAAGGGAATGCCGTCAGGGGGCGTGTCTATGGCTACACCTTC
CDR3aa: CASSQGNAVRGRVYGYTF
v_gene: TRBV4-1
abundance: .
d_gene: TRBD1
j_gene: TRBJ1-2

CDR3nt: TGTGCCAGCAGCGTAGGAGAGCGGGAGGGCCGGTACGAGCAGTACTTC
CDR3aa: CASSVGEREGRYEQYF
v_gene: TRBV9
abundance: .
d_gene: TRBD2
j_gene: TRBJ2-7

CDR3nt: TGTGCCACCACCGCGGGAGGGGGGGAGAGCAACGAGCAGTACTTC
CDR3aa: CATTAGGGESNEQYF
v_gene: TRBV15
abundance: once
d_gene: TRBD2
j_gene: TRBJ2-7

CDR3nt: TGTGCCAGCAGCTTAGTGGCAGACAGTAGTGAGCAGTTCTTC
CDR3aa: CASSLVADSSEQFF
v_gene: TRBV7-2
abundance: .
d_gene: .
j_gene: TRBJ2-1

CDR3nt: TGTGCCAGCAGACGGGATGGCCCCATGCGTCTCACAGATACGCAGTATTTT
CDR3aa: CASRRDGPMRLTDTQYF
v_gene: TRBV27
abundance: .
d_gene: .
j_gene: TRBJ2-3

CDR3nt: TGCGCCAGCAGCCCCGGGACAGGAGGCTATGATGAGCAGTTCTTC
CDR3aa: CASSPGTGGYDEQFF
v_gene: TRBV4-3
abundance: .
d_gene: TRBD1
j_gene: TRBJ2-1

CDR3nt: TGTGCCAGCAGCTGGAGGACAGGGGATGGCTACACCTTC
CDR3aa: CASSWRTGDGYTF
v_gene: TRBV7-2
abundance: .
d_gene: TRBD1
j_gene: TRBJ1-2

CDR3nt: TGTGCCAGTAGTATCACCGGGGTGGGCCAAGAGACCCAGTACTTC
CDR3aa: CASSITGVGQETQYF
v_gene: TRBV19
abundance: few
d_gene: .
j_gene: TRBJ2-5